A single sample is the source of the 20 T cell receptor beta chains below, sequenced in a study of cytomegalovirus exposure and HLA in healthy donors. The PCR ran on 60 Vbeta and 13 Jbeta primers. Here immunoSEQ multiplex PCR was the method, and the copy in TCRdb shows in-frame clones only, minus some. The repertoire table contains about 48,000 clones. What was sequenced was PBMCs. Receptor source: a male donor in good health and CMV-seropositive.

The chain has TRBV5-1 and TRBJ1-3, with D perhaps TRBD1 (6 bases). The germline V and J ends were trimmed by 4 bases and 3 bases, with 14 bases remaining between them. The CDR3 is 15 residues long. Germline CDR1 reads SGHRS; CDR2 reads YFSETQ. The DNA of the CDR3 is TGCGCCAGCAGCAGTCAGGGGTTTGGTGGAAACACCATATATTTT. Translated, it gives CASSSQGFGGNTIYF.

This chain links TRBV7-6 with TRBJ2-6; 10 positions match TRBD1. The CDR3 length is 19 residues. The V and J ends lost 2 bases and 0 bases, in that order; junction bases with no gene match: 7. The germline gives CDR1 SGHVS, CDR2 FNYEAQ. Here the CDR3 DNA reads TGTGCCAGCAGCTTAAGGCGGGACAGGGGTGGCTCTGGGGCCAACGTCCTGACTTTC. This gives the protein CASSLRRDRGGSGANVLTF.

The chain recombines TRBV7-9 with TRBJ2-1; 16 nucleotides align to TRBD2. The trim removed 5 bases at V and 8 bases at J, leaving 12 bases unmatched. The CDR3 is made up of 18 amino acids. CDR1 is SEHNR and CDR2 is FQNEAQ in the germline V gene (reference sequence). The CDR3 DNA follows: TGTGCCAGCAGCCAGGGGACTAGCGGGGGGGATGTCAGCTATGAGCAGTTCTTC. Translation gives CASSQGTSGGDVSYEQFF.

This chain joins TRBV9 and TRBJ2-1; 7 bases match TRBD1. Unmatched junction bases numbered 5, after V lost 3 bases and J lost 2 bases. The CDR3 is 15 amino acids. Germline assignment: CDR1 SGDLS and CDR2 YYNGEE. The CDR3: CASSAAGTAYNEQFF. CDR3 bases: TGTGCCAGCAGCGCGGCCGGGACAGCCTACAATGAGCAGTTCTTC.

The chain uses TRBV10-3 and TRBJ2-7; the D gene is possibly TRBD1 (6 bases). There are 13 residues in the CDR3. Trimming cost V 8 bases and J 6 bases, with 17 bases left between them. The germline V gene encodes CDR1 ENHRY and CDR2 SYGVKD. Here the CDR3 reads CAIRVTGGGEQYF. CDR3 in DNA: TGTGCCATCCGGGTGACTGGGGGCGGCGAGCAGTACTTC.

The chain carries TRBV4-2 and TRBJ2-5; 8 bases map to TRBD1. The ends lost 1 base at V and 4 bases at J; junction bases unmatched: 5. Germline V gene sequence: CDR1 LGHNA, CDR2 YNFKEQ. This CDR3 is 15 amino acids long. The CDR3 region has the DNA TGTGCCAGCAGCCAAGTCAGGACAGGGCGAGAGACCCAGTACTTC. Translating gives CASSQVRTGRETQYF.

The gene calls are TRBV4-2 and TRBJ1-3; maybe TRBD1 (5 bases). The germline V and J ends were trimmed by 1 base and 10 bases, with 14 bases remaining between them. The CDR3 is 14 residues long. Germline CDR1 reads LGHNA; CDR2 reads YNFKEQ. CDR3 protein: CASSQVGGRRTIYF. The CDR3, as DNA: TGTGCCAGCAGCCAAGTGGGGGGAAGGCGAACCATATATTTT.

The V and J genes are TRBV2 and TRBJ2-1; 7 bases match TRBD1. The CDR3 consists of 17 residues. Germline CDR1 is SNHLY and CDR2 is FYNNEI. V gave up 3 bases and J gave up 4 bases; unmatched junction bases: 12. The CDR3 protein is CASSEPPTGQVYNEQFF. The CDR3 DNA reads as TGTGCCAGCAGTGAGCCCCCGACCGGACAGGTTTACAATGAGCAGTTCTTC.

V and J are TRBV9 and TRBJ2-4; 13 nucleotides agree with TRBD2. The CDR3 totals 20 residues. Trimming cost V 0 bases and J 7 bases; bases outside gene matches: 16. CDR1 SGDLS and CDR2 YYNGEE come from the germline V gene. Here the CDR3 DNA reads TGTGCCAGCAGCGTAGGACTTGGTAGGCAAACTAGCGGGGGGGCGAACATTCAGTACTTC. This codes for CASSVGLGRQTSGGANIQYF.

CDR3 coding DNA: TGTGCCAGCGCGACTAGCGGGGCCTACGAGCAGTACTTC. As protein: CASATSGAYEQYF. The chain uses TRBV14 and TRBJ2-7; TRBD2 matches 11 bases. The CDR3 extends over 13 amino acids. V gave up 8 bases and J gave up 2 bases; unmatched junction bases: 2. Germline CDR1 reads SGHDN; CDR2 reads FVKESK.

The J gene is TRBJ1-6, the V gene TRBV7-3; 7 nucleotides match TRBD1. The length of the CDR3 is 14 residues. The germline CDR1 and CDR2 sequences are SGHTA and FQGTGA. The V segment lost 5 bases and the J segment 10 bases; nucleotides outside the gene matches: 8. The CDR3 region is CASSLDRADSPLHF. The CDR3 nucleotides read TGTGCCAGCAGCCTCGACAGGGCGGACTCACCCCTCCACTTT. Based on the CDR3 plus reference TRBV7-3 and TRBJ1-6, the full variable domain is GAGVSQTPSNKVTEKGKYVELRCDPISGHTALYWYRQSLGQGPEFLIYFQGTGAADDSGLPNDRFFAVRPEGSVSTLKIQRTERGDSAVYLCASSLDRADSPLHFGNGTRLTVT.

CDR3 residues: CAWSVTRQALRRINYGYTF. Here the CDR3 DNA reads TGTGCCTGGAGTGTAACCCGACAGGCCCTACGGAGGATCAACTATGGCTACACCTTC. The V call is TRBV30, the J call TRBJ1-2; tentative D call: TRBD1 (6 bases). The V and J ends lost 0 bases and 2 bases respectively, with 25 bases between them. The CDR3 has 19 amino acids. CDR1 is GTSNPN, CDR2 SVGIG, per germline (reference sequence).

The chain employs TRBV29-1 and TRBJ2-7; the D gene is possibly TRBD1 (5 bases). Between the trimmed V and J ends, which lost 1 base and 3 bases, there was a span of 10 bases. The CDR3 runs to 13 residues. Germline CDR1 SQVTM, CDR2 ANQGSEA. The CDR3 DNA sequence: TGCAGCGTTGAAGGACCCACAGGCTACGAGCAGTACTTC. It specifies CSVEGPTGYEQYF.

As DNA, the CDR3 is TGTGCCAGCAGCTTGGGGGGCAGGGTACCTTACGAGCAGTACTTC. The encoded protein is CASSLGGRVPYEQYF. This chain connects TRBV5-6 to TRBJ2-7; a possible D gene is TRBD1 (5 bases). Germline values: CDR1 SGHDT, CDR2 YYEEEE. The ends were cut back, 0 bases at V and 4 bases at J, with 14 bases in the middle. The CDR3 contains 15 residues.

The chain carries TRBV7-2 and TRBJ2-1; 12 bases line up with TRBD2. The CDR3 extends over 16 amino acids. V shed 5 bases, J shed 3 bases, and the junction held 5 bases outside the gene matches. Germline CDR1 SGHTA, CDR2 FQGNSA. In DNA, the CDR3 is TGTGCCAGCAGCAGTAGGGGACTAGCGGGCTACAATGAGCAGTTCTTC. This codes for CASSSRGLAGYNEQFF. The full variable domain, in which reference TRBV7-2 and TRBJ2-1 provide the parts outside the CDR3, is GAGVSQSPSNKVTEKGKDVELRCDPISGHTALYWYRQSLGQGLEFLIYFQGNSAPDKSGLPSDRFSAERTGGSVSTLTIQRTQQEDSAVYLCASSSRGLAGYNEQFFGPGTRLTVL.

The gene calls are TRBV4-3 and TRBJ2-7; 9 bases agree with TRBD1. Germline values: CDR1 LGHNA, CDR2 YSLEER. Losses at the gene ends were 4 bases for V and 3 bases for J; bases not matched to a gene: 7. The CDR3 runs 15 residues. The DNA for the CDR3 is TGCGCCAGCAGCCTACGGACAGGGGCGAACTACGAGCAGTACTTC. It specifies CASSLRTGANYEQYF.

The V gene is TRBV7-9, the J gene TRBJ2-7; TRBD1 aligns across 9 bases. V was clipped by 5 bases and J by 2 bases; unmatched bases: 4. Germline V gives CDR1 SEHNR, CDR2 FQNEAQ (reference sequence). The CDR3 runs 14 residues. CDR3 amino acids: CASSPGQGPYEQYF. The CDR3 DNA reads TGTGCCAGCAGCCCGGGACAGGGCCCCTACGAGCAGTACTTC.

The V gene is TRBV30, the J gene TRBJ1-1; D gene unclear. The CDR3 has 13 amino acids. From germline, CDR1 is GTSNPN and CDR2 SVGIG (reference sequence). Trimming shortened V by 0 bases and J by 0 bases, and 5 bases separated the two germline ends. The CDR3 spells CAWSVSVNTEAFF. Here the CDR3 DNA reads TGTGCCTGGAGTGTCTCAGTGAACACTGAAGCTTTCTTT. The full variable domain, rest sourced from reference TRBV30 and TRBJ1-1, is SQTIHQWPATLVQPVGSPLSLECTVEGTSNPNLYWYRQAAGRGLQLLFYSVGIGQISSEVPQNLSASRPQDRQFILSSKKLLLSDSGFYLCAWSVSVNTEAFFGQGTRLTVV.

V is TRBV5-1 and J is TRBJ1-1; D uncertain. CDR3 length equals 14 residues. V was trimmed by 0 bases and J by 5 bases, leaving 11 bases between them. CDR1 is SGHRS, CDR2 YFSETQ, per germline. The CDR3 region has the DNA TGCGCCAGCAGCTTGGGACAAACGGGAACTGAAGCTTTCTTT. Translating it yields CASSLGQTGTEAFF.

The CDR3 sequence is CASSQTRTGRGEQYF. The CDR3 bases are TGCGCCAGCAGCCAAACCCGGACAGGTCGAGGGGAGCAGTACTTC. This rearrangement joins TRBV4-1 to TRBJ2-5; TRBD1 matches 7 bases. Germline V gene sequence: CDR1 MGHRA, CDR2 YSYEKL. The length of the CDR3 is 15 residues. J was trimmed by 11 bases and V by 2 bases; bases with no gene match: 14.